This T cell receptor beta chain appears in the sequencing data of a study of T cell changes during pregnancy in multiple sclerosis. This table comes from immunoSEQ multiplex PCR, and its TCRdb copy is limited to in-frame clones, with some not included. Of tens of thousands of clones listed, around 96% are singletons. Germline V gives CDR1 LGHNA, CDR2 YNFKEQ. Trimming left V 0 bases short and J 8 bases short, with 11 bases between. There are 14 residues in the CDR3. The clonotype was recovered from a female donor with multiple sclerosis, enrolled in a pregnancy study. The sequenced sample was CD8+ T cells from peripheral blood mononuclear cells, obtained after pregnancy. The rearrangement joins TRBV4-2 to TRBJ1-3, with D possibly being TRBD1 (6 bases). The chain's CDR3 is CASSQDRGGDTIYF. CDR3 in DNA: TGTGCCAGCAGCCAAGATCGAGGGGGGGACACCATATATTTT.